This T cell receptor (beta chain) was sequenced during a study of cytomegalovirus exposure and HLA in healthy donors. Whole-study findings and limits: A later analysis showed that HLA-associated TCR beta chains had undergone more clonal expansion than equally common others. There were three CMV-associated chains whose specificity for CMV antigens was confirmed in vitro.

PCR involved 60 Vbeta and 13 Jbeta primers. Sequencing was performed with immunoSEQ multiplex PCR; in TCRdb, only in-frame clones are kept and a portion is missing. Of around 190,000 clones in the sample, around 82% were seen once. V was pared by 4 bases and J by 7 bases, with 4 bases of the junction left unmatched. Germline CDR1 is SGHKS and CDR2 is YYEKEE (reference sequence). The CDR3 sequence is 13 residues long. Concerning this clone itself: Its target is unknown.

The clonotype originates from a man younger than 30 in good health and CMV-seronegative. This chain connects TRBV5-5 to TRBJ1-3; 8 nucleotides align to TRBD1. The material sequenced was PBMCs. Here the CDR3 reads CASSRTGQNTIYF. CDR3 coding DNA: TGTGCCAGCAGCCGGACAGGGCAGAACACCATATATTTT.